The 3 T cell receptor beta chains in this list originate from one sample, sequenced in a study of long-term antiretroviral therapy in people with HIV. Running of the v3.0 immunoSEQ assay took place at survey level. Generated by immunoSEQ multiplex PCR, the TCRdb table keeps only in-frame clones and is missing some. The sample has about 17,000 clones; 91% are singletons. The sequenced sample was unsorted PBMCs, obtained 0.3 years after starting antiretroviral therapy. The origin of the receptors is a man aged 55-75 years with HIV.

The rearrangement uses TRBV28 and TRBJ2-7; 7 bases agree with TRBD1. Losses at the gene ends were 8 bases for V and 3 bases for J; bases not matched to a gene: 4. Germline CDR1 and CDR2: MDHEN and SYDVKM. There are 12 residues in the CDR3. The CDR3: CASGDRVYEQYF. The CDR3 DNA follows: TGTGCCAGCGGCGACAGGGTCTACGAGCAGTACTTC.

The genes are TRBV6-5 and TRBJ2-2; 8 bases line up with TRBD2. Germline trimming cut 4 bases from V and 7 bases from J; bases unmatched to any gene: 5. The CDR3 has 14 residues. Germline CDR1 reads MNHEY; CDR2 reads SVGAGI. The CDR3 DNA follows: TGTGCCAGCAGTTCTCGGGGGGGGGTCGGGGAGCTGTTTTTT. Translated, it gives CASSSRGGVGELFF.

CDR3 nucleotide sequence: TGTGCCATCAGGAGGACAGGGGTACAGGTCAACGAGCAGTACTTC. Translation: CAIRRTGVQVNEQYF. The chain employs TRBV10-3 and TRBJ2-7; TRBD1 agrees at 9 bases. With V trimmed by 6 bases and J by 5 bases, 11 bases remained unmatched. The CDR3 extends over 15 amino acids. Germline-derived CDR1 and CDR2 are ENHRY and SYGVKD.